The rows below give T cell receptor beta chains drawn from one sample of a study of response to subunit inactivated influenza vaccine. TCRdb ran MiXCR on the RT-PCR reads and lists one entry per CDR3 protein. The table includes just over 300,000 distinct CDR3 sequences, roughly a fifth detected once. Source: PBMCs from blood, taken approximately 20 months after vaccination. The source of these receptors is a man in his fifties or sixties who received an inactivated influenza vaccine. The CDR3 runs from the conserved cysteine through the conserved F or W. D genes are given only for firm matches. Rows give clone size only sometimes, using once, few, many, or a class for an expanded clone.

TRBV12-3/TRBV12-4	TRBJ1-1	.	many	TGTGCCAGCAAGGGGGACACGGTTCTGGAAGCTTTCTTT	CASKGDTVLEAFF
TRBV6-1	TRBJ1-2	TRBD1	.	TGTGCCAGCAGTGATAGAGTGACAGGGTTGGGCTATGGCTACACCTTC	CASSDRVTGLGYGYTF
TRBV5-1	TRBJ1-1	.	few	TGCGCCAGCAGCTCCTACGACAGGAACACTGAAGCTTTCTTT	CASSSYDRNTEAFF
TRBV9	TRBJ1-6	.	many	TGTGCCAGCAGCGTACAGGGAAATAATTCACCCCTCCACTTT	CASSVQGNNSPLHF
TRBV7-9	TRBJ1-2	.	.	TGTGCCAGAAGCCAAGACTATGGCTACACCTTC	CARSQDYGYTF
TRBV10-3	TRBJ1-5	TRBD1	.	TGTGCCATCAGTGAGACTCCGACAGGGAATAGCAATCAGCCCCAGCATTTT	CAISETPTGNSNQPQHF
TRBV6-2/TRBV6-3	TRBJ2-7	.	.	TGTGCCAGCAGTTATACTAGCTCCTACGAGCAGTACTTC	CASSYTSSYEQYF
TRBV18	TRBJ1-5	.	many	TGTGCCAGCTCACCGGGCCAAGATCAGCCCCAGCATTTT	CASSPGQDQPQHF
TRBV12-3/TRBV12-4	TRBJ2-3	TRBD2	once	TGTGCCAGCAGTCCCGGACTAGCGGGGGGGTATAGAACAGATACGCAGTATTTT	CASSPGLAGGYRTDTQYF
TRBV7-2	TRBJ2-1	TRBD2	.	TGTGCCAGCAGTCCCCTAGCGGGGGCCCCTCACTTTAATGAGCAGTTCTTC	CASSPLAGAPHFNEQFF
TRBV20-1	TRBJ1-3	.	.	TGCAGTGCTAGAGATCCGGGGAGTTTCGGTGGAAACACCATATATTTT	CSARDPGSFGGNTIYF
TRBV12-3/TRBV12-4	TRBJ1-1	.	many	TGTGCCAGCAGTCCCCGACTCTATGGGAACACTGAAGCTTTCTTT	CASSPRLYGNTEAFF
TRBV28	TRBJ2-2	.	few	TGTGCCAGCAGTTTATCCGGGCCCGGGGAGCTGTTTTTT	CASSLSGPGELFF
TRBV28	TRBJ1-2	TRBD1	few	TGTGCCAGCAGTTCCCCAATCGCGGACAGGTGGCAGGGGCGCTACACCTTC	CASSSPIADRWQGRYTF
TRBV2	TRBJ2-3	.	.	TGTGCCAGCACACCTAGCGCTAACACAGATACGCAGTATTTT	CASTPSANTDTQYF
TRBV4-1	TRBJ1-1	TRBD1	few	TGCGCCAGCAGCCAAGATTTCGACAGGGTGCACGCTTTCTTT	CASSQDFDRVHAFF
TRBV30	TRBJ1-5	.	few	TGTGCCTGGAGCAGGCCGGGTCAGCCCCAGCATTTT	CAWSRPGQPQHF
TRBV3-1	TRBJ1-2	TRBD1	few	TGTGCCAGCAGCCCGACAGGGAAAGAGGGCTACACCTTC	CASSPTGKEGYTF
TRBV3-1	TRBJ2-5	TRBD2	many	TGTGCCAGCGGGACTAGCGGGGGTTCAAGGACCCAGTACTTC	CASGTSGGSRTQYF
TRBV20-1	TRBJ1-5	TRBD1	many	TGCAGTGCCCGGAGACAGGGTCTCAATAGCAATCAGCCCCAGCATTTT	CSARRQGLNSNQPQHF
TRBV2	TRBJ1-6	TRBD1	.	TGTGCCAGCAGCTTCGGGACAGGGGGCTTGCGGTCACCCCTCCACTTT	CASSFGTGGLRSPLHF
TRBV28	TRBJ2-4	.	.	TGTGCCAGCAGCCTCGACAAACTGACTTTCAAAAACATTCAGTACTTC	CASSLDKLTFKNIQYF
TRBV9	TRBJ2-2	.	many	TGTGCCAGCAGCGTAGCCAAGAACACCGGGGAGCTGTTTTTT	CASSVAKNTGELFF
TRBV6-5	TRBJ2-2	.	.	TGTGCCAGCAGTTATGCTTTGATGGCGGGGGAGCTGTTTTTT	CASSYALMAGELFF
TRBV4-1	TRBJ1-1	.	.	TGCGCCAGCACCCGGTCGGAGAACACTGAAGCTTTCTTT	CASTRSENTEAFF
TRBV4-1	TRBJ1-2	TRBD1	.	TGCGCCAGCAGCCTCCGACAGGGGGCTACTGTAGGCTACACCTTC	CASSLRQGATVGYTF